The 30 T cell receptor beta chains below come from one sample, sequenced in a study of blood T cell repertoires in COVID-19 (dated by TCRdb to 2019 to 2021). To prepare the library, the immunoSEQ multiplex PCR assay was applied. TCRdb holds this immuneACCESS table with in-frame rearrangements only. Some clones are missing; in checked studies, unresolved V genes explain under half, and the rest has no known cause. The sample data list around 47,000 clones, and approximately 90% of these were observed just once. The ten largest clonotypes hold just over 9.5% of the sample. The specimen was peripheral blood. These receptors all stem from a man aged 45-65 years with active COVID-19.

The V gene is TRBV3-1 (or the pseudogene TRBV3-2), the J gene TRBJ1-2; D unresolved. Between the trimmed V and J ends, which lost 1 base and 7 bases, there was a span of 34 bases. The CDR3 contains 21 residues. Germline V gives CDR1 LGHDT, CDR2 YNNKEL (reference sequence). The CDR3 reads CASSQGRAGTLPNFWLGGYTF. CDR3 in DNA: TGTGCCAGCAGCCAAGGGCGGGCAGGAACCCTCCCCAATTTCTGGCTCGGTGGCTACACCTTC.

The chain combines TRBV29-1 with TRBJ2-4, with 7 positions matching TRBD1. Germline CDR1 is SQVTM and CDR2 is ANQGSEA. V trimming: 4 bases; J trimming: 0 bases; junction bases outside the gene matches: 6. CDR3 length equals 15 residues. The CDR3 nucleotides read TGCAGCGTTGTGGTGGGGACAGAAGCCAAAAACATTCAGTACTTC. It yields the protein CSVVVGTEAKNIQYF.

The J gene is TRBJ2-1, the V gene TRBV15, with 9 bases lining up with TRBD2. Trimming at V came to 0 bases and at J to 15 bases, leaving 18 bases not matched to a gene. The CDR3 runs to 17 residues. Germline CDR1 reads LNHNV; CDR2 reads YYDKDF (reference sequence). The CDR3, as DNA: TGTGCCACCAGCAGAGATATGACTAGCGGCAGAGAATCCAGGGGGTTCTTC. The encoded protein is CATSRDMTSGRESRGFF.

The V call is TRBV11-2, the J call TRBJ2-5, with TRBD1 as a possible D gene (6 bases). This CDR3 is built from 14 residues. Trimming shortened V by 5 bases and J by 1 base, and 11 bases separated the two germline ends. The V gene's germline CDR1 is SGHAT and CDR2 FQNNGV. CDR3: CASSLRQVQETQYF. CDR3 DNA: TGTGCCAGCAGCCTGAGACAGGTCCAAGAGACCCAGTACTTC.

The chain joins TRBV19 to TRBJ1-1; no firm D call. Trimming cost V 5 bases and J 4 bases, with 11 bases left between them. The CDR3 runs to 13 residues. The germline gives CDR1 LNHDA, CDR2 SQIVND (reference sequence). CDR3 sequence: CASSAQVGTEAFF. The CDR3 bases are TGTGCCAGTAGTGCCCAGGTCGGCACTGAAGCTTTCTTT.

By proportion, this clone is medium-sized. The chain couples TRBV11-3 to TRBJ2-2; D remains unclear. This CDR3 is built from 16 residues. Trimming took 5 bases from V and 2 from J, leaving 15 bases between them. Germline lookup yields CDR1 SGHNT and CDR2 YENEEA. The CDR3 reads CASSAATGSNTGELFF. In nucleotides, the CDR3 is TGTGCCAGCAGCGCCGCGACCGGGTCCAACACCGGGGAGCTGTTTTTT.

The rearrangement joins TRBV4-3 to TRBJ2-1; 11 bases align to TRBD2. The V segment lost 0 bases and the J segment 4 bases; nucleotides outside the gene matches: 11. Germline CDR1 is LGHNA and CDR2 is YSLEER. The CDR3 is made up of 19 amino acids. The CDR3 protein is CASSQDRVAGGVFYNEQFF. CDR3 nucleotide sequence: TGCGCCAGCAGCCAAGATCGGGTAGCGGGAGGGGTGTTTTACAATGAGCAGTTCTTC.

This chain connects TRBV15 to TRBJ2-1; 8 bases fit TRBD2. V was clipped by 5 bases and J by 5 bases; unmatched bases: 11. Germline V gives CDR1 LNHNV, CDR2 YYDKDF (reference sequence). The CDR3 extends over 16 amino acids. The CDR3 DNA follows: TGTGCCACCAGCTCCCCCCGGGGCGGGGGGCACAATGAGCAGTTCTTC. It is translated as CATSSPRGGGHNEQFF. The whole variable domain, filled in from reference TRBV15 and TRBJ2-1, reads DAMVIQNPRYQVTQFGKPVTLSCSQTLNHNVMYWYQQKSSQAPKLLFHYYDKDFNNEADTPDNFQSRRPNTSFCFLDIRSPGLGDTAMYLCATSSPRGGGHNEQFFGPGTRLTVL.

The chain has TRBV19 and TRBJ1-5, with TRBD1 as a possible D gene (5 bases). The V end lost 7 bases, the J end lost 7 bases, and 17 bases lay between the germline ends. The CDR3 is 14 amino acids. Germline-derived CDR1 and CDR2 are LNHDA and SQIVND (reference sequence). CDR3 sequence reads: CASTEDIFRQPQHF. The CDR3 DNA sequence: TGTGCCAGTACCGAGGACATCTTCCGCCAGCCCCAGCATTTT.

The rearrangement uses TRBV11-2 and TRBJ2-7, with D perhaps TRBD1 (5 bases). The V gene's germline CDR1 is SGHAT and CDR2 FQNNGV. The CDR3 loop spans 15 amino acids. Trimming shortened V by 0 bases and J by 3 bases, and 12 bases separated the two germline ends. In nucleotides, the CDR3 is TGTGCCAGCAGCTTAGACCGGGCCAGGGTCTACGAGCAGTACTTC. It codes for CASSLDRARVYEQYF. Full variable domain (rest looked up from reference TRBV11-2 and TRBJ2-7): EAGVAQSPRYKIIEKRQSVAFWCNPISGHATLYWYQQILGQGPKLLIQFQNNGVVDDSQLPKDRFSAERLKGVDSTLKIQPAKLEDSAVYLCASSLDRARVYEQYFGPGTRLTVT.

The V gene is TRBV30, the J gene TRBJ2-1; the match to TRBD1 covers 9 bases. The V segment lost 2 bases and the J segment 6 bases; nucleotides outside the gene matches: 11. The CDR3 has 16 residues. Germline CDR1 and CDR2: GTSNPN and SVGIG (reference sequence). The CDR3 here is CAWSRQGVAHVNEQFF. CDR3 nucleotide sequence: TGTGCCTGGAGTCGACAGGGGGTCGCTCACGTCAATGAGCAGTTCTTC.

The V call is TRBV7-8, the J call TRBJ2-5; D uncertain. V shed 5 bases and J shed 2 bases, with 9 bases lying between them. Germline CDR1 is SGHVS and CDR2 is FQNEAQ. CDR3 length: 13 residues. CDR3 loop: CASSLLLQETQYF. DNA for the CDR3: TGTGCCAGCAGCCTATTGTTACAAGAGACCCAGTACTTC.

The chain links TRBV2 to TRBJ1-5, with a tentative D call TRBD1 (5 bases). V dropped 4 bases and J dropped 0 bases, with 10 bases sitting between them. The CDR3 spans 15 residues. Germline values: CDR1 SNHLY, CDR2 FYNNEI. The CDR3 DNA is TGTGCCAGCAGTGCCCGACAGCATAGCAATCAGCCCCAGCATTTT. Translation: CASSARQHSNQPQHF.

The CDR3 protein is CASSSPQVRPGETQYF. CDR3 sequence (DNA): TGTGCCAGCAGCTCCCCCCAGGTCCGCCCCGGAGAGACCCAGTACTTC. The chain joins TRBV7-4 to TRBJ2-5; D not certain. Germline CDR1 SGHVT, CDR2 SQSDAQ. CDR3 size: 16 residues. V was clipped by 4 bases and J by 4 bases, with 19 bases between them.

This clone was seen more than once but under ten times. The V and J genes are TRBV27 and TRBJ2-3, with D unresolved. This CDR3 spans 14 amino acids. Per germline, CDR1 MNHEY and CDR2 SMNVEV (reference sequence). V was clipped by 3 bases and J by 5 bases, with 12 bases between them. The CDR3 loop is CASSFRQAGDTQYF. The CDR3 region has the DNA TGTGCCAGCAGTTTCCGCCAAGCCGGAGATACGCAGTATTTT.

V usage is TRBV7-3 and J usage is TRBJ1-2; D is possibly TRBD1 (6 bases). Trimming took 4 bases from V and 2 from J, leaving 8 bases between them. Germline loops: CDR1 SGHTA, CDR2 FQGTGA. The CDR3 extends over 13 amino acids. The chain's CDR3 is CASSSTGNYGYTF. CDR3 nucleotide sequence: TGTGCCAGCAGCTCTACAGGGAACTATGGCTACACCTTC.

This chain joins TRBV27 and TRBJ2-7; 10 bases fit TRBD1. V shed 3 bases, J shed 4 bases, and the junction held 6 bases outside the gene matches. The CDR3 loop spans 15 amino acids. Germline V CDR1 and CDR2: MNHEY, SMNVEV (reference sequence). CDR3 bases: TGTGCCAGCAGTTTTTCGGGACAGGGGAGGTACGAGCAGTACTTC. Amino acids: CASSFSGQGRYEQYF.

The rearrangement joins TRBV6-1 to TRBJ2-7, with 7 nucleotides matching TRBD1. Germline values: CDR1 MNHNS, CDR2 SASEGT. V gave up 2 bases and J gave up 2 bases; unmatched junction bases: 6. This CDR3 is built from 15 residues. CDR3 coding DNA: TGTGCCAGCAGTGAATTCTGGCAGGGGGCCTACGAGCAGTACTTC. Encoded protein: CASSEFWQGAYEQYF.

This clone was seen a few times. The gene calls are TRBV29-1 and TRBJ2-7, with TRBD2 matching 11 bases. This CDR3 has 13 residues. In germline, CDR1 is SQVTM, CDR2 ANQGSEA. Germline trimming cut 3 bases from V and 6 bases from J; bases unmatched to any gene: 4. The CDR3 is CSVDTSGSSEQYF. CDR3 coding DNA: TGCAGCGTTGATACTAGCGGGAGTTCCGAGCAGTACTTC.

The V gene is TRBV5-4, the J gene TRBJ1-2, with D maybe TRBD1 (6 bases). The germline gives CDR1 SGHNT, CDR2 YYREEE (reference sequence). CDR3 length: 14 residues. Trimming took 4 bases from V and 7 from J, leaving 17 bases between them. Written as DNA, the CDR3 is TGTGCCAGCAGCCAATTGCAGGGGCCGCGTGGCTACACCTTC. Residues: CASSQLQGPRGYTF.

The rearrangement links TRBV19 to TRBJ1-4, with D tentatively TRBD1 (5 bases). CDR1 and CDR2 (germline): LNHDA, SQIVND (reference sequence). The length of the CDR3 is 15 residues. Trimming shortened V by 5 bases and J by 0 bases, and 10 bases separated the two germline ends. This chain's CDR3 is CASSRGTPTNEKLFF. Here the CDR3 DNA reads TGTGCCAGTAGTCGCGGGACTCCAACTAATGAAAAACTGTTTTTT.

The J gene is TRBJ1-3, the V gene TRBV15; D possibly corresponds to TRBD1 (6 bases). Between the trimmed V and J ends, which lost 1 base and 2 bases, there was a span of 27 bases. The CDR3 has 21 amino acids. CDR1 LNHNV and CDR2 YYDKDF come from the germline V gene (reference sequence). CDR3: CATSRGGGTTGYGLTGNTIYF. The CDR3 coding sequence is TGTGCCACCAGCAGAGGGGGGGGAACTACAGGGTACGGATTAACTGGAAACACCATATATTTT.

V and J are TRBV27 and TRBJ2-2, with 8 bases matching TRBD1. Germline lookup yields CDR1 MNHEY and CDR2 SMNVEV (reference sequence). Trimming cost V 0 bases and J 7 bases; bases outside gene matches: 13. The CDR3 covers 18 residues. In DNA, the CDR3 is TGTGCCAGCAGTTTATCCCCCCTTGACAGGGGAAAAAACGGGGAGCTGTTTTTT. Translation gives CASSLSPLDRGKNGELFF.

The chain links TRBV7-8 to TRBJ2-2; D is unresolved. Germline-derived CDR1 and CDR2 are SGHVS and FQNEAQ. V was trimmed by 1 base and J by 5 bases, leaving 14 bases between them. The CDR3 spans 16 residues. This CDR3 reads CASSLVRTEPTGELFF. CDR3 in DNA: TGTGCCAGCAGCTTAGTTCGAACAGAACCGACCGGGGAGCTGTTTTTT.

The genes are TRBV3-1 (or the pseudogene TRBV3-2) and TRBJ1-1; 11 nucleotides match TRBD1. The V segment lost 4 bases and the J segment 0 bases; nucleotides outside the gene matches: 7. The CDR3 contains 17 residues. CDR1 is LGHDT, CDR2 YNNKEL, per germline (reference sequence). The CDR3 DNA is TGTGCCAGCAGCCCAGAACCGGGACAGGGGGTGAACACTGAAGCTTTCTTT. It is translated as CASSPEPGQGVNTEAFF.

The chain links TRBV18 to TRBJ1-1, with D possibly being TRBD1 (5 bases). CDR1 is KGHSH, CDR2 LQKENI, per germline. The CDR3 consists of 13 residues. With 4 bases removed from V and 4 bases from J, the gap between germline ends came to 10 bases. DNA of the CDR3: TGTGCCAGCTCACAGGGGAAGGGCACTGAAGCTTTCTTT. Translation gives CASSQGKGTEAFF.

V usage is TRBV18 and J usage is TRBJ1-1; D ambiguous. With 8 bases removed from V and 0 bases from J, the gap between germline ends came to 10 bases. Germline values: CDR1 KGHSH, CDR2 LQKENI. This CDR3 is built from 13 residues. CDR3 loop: CASHFHLNTEAFF. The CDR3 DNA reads TGTGCCAGCCATTTTCACTTGAACACTGAAGCTTTCTTT. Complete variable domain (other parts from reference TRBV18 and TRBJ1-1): NAGVMQNPRHLVRRRGQEARLRCSPMKGHSHVYWYRQLPEEGLKFMVYLQKENIIDESGMPKERFSAEFPKEGPSILRIQQVVRGDSAAYFCASHFHLNTEAFFGQGTRLTVV.

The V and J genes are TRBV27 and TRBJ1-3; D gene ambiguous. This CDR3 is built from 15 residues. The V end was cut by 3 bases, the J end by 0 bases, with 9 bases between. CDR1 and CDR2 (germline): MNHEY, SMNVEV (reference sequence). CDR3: CASSLAGNSGNTIYF. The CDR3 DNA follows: TGTGCCAGCAGTTTGGCAGGAAACTCTGGAAACACCATATATTTT.

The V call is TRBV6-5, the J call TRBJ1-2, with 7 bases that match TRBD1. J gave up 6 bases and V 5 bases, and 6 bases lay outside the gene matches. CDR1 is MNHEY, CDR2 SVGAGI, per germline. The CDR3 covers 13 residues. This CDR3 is CASSPRQGHGYTF. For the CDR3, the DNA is TGTGCCAGCAGTCCTCGACAGGGACATGGCTACACCTTC.

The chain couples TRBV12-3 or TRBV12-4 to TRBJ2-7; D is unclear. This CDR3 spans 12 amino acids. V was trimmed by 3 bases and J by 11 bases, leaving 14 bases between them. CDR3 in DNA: TGTGCCAGCAGTTTGAACAGCCCCCCGGAGTACTTC. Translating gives CASSLNSPPEYF.